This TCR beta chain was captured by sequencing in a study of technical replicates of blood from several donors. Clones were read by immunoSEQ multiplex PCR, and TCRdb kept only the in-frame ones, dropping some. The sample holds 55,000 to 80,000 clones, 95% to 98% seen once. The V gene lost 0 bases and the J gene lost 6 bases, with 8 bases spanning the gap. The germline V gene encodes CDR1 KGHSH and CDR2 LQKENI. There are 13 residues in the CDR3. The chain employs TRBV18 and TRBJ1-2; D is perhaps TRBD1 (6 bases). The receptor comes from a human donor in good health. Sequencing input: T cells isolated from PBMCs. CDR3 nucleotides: TGTGCCAGCTCACCACCAGGGACAAATGGCTACACCTTC. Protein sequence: CASSPPGTNGYTF.